This TCR beta chain was documented in a study of T cell responses to AZD1222 COVID-19 vaccine. Details on this clone: Its antigen is unknown.

Study findings and constraints: Clonal diversity was possibly underestimated; the donors were predominantly white British and more often female. Scientists sampled the repertoires only once the peak T cell response had passed. Nearly half of spike-specific TCRs reportedly target variant regions that are unmutated in the B.1.351 and B.1.1.7 variants.

The method was immunoSEQ multiplex PCR; TCRdb's version includes in-frame clones alone and lacks a portion of them. The repertoire holds around 140,000 clones, with about 90% as singletons. Pooled samples include second doses given at about 4 or 12 weeks. Per germline, CDR1 SGDLS and CDR2 YYNGEE. V lost 1 base, J lost 7 bases, and 9 bases lay in between. There are 13 residues in the CDR3. The sequence came from an adult who received the AZD1222 COVID-19 vaccine. The chain has TRBV9 and TRBJ1-3; perhaps TRBD1 as D (5 bases). Sequencing used peripheral blood, obtained 28 days after the second AZD1222 dose. The CDR3 loop is CASSVSRENTIYF. The CDR3 coding sequence is TGTGCCAGCAGCGTAAGCAGGGAGAACACCATATATTTT.